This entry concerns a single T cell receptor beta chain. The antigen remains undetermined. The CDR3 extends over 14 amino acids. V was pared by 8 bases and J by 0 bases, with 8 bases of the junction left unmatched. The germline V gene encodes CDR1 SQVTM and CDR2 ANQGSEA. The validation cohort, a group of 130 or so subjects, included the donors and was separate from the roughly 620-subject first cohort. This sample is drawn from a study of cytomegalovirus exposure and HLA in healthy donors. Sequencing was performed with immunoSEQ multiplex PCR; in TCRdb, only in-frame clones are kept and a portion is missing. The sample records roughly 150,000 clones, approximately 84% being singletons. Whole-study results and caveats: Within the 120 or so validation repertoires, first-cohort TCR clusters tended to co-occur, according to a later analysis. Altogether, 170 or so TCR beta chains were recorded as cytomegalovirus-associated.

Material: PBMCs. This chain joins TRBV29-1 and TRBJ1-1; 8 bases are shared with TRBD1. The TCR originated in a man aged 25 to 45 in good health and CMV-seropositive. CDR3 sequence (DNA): TGCAGCACGACAGGGGAAGACATGAACACTGAAGCTTTCTTT. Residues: CSTTGEDMNTEAFF. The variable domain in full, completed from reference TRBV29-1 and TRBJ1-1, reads SAVISQKPSRDICQRGTSLTIQCQVDSQVTMMFWYRQQPGQSLTLIATANQGSEATYESGFVIDKFPISRPNLTFSTLTVSNMSPEDSSIYLCSTTGEDMNTEAFFGQGTRLTVV.